Below, one TCR beta chain is given with its context. The antigen remains unidentified. Genomic DNA belonging to each subset was distributed in equal measure over several immunoSEQ plates. Data came from immunoSEQ multiplex PCR; TCRdb stores just in-frame clones and leaves some out. The data contain about 2.3 million clones, 85% to 95% of them singletons. The data are from a study of shared clonotypes between healthy human individuals. General study findings and limits: Only a few donors were included, so the genetic and exposure-history diversity represented was limited.

Trimming shortened V by 0 bases and J by 6 bases, and 17 bases separated the two germline ends. The CDR3 length is 16 residues. CDR1 and CDR2 from the germline V gene are MRHNA and SNTAGT. Those who donated were healthy HIV-negative adults, with no recent acute infections or vaccinations reported. A CD45RA+ naive subset and a CD45RA-negative memory subset were split from CD4+ cells. The chain carries TRBV6-4 and TRBJ1-2; D possibly corresponds to TRBD1 (5 bases). Sequencing was done on a sample of naive CD4+ T cells from PBMCs. The subset here: CD45RA+ positively selected. The source is a young man in good health. Some clones in this sample may be carry-over from other donors' samples. CDR3 loop: CASSDSLGGGADGYTF. In nucleotides, the CDR3 is TGTGCCAGCAGTGACTCACTGGGTGGTGGGGCAGATGGCTACACCTTC.